A selection of T cell receptor beta chains follows, all from one sample in a study of T cell responses to AZD1222 COVID-19 vaccine. Data came from immunoSEQ multiplex PCR; TCRdb stores just in-frame clones and leaves some out. The sample records under 150,000 clones, approximately 88% being singletons. The source was peripheral blood, collected on day 0 of AZD1222 vaccination. The receptor source for this set is an adult in good health. The CDR3 runs from the conserved cysteine through the conserved F or W. A D gene is named only where the DNA matches it firmly. The size entry is marked missing in some rows and otherwise reads once, few, many or a size class.

d_gene	v_gene	abundance	j_gene	CDR3aa	CDR3nt
-	TRBV21-1	-	TRBJ2-7	CASSNARGLPFYEQYF	TGTGCCAGCAGCAATGCCCGGGGGTTGCCATTCTACGAGCAGTACTTC
TRBD1	TRBV14	once	TRBJ2-7	CASNPGQGYYEQYF	TGTGCCAGCAACCCGGGACAGGGGTACTACGAGCAGTACTTC
TRBD1	TRBV28	-	TRBJ2-3	CASSLGQGTQYF	TGTGCCAGCAGTTTAGGACAGGGTACGCAGTATTTT
-	TRBV5-1	-	TRBJ2-3	CASGGGTSTDTQYF	TGCGCCAGCGGCGGCGGTACTAGCACAGATACGCAGTATTTT
-	TRBV6-2/TRBV6-3	-	TRBJ2-7	CASSRTSGRPPYEQYF	TGTGCCAGCAGCCGCACGAGCGGAAGACCACCCTACGAGCAGTACTTC
TRBD1	TRBV3-1/TRBV3-2	-	TRBJ2-7	CASSPGTGGYEQYF	TGTGCCAGCAGCCCGGGGACAGGGGGCTACGAGCAGTACTTC
TRBD1	TRBV18	-	TRBJ1-6	CASSDGQGVSPLHF	TGTGCCAGCTCAGACGGACAGGGGGTTTCACCCCTCCACTTT
-	TRBV5-1	-	TRBJ2-2	CASSPRVGVDTGELFF	TGCGCCAGCAGCCCTAGGGTGGGAGTAGACACCGGGGAGCTGTTTTTT
-	TRBV6-1	-	TRBJ2-7	CASGNAAGVYEQYF	TGTGCCAGCGGTAACGCGGCCGGGGTCTACGAGCAGTACTTC
TRBD1	TRBV10-1	few	TRBJ2-1	CASRAGTGPSSSYNEQFF	TGCGCCAGCAGAGCCGGGACAGGCCCTTCTAGCTCCTACAATGAGCAGTTCTTC
-	TRBV4-1	-	TRBJ1-5	CASSQELRGNQPQHF	TGCGCCAGCAGCCAAGAACTTAGGGGCAATCAGCCCCAGCATTTT
TRBD2	TRBV27	-	TRBJ2-2	CASSSPSGSGGTGELFF	TGTGCCAGCAGTTCACCCAGCGGGAGTGGTGGCACCGGGGAGCTGTTTTTT
-	TRBV27	-	TRBJ1-1	CASRRTETEAFF	TGTGCCAGCAGGAGGACAGAGACTGAAGCTTTCTTT
-	TRBV15	-	TRBJ1-5	CATSRGFQPQHF	TGTGCCACCAGCAGGGGGTTTCAGCCCCAGCATTTT
-	TRBV5-1	-	TRBJ1-1	CASNTGMNTEAFF	TGCGCCAGCAATACAGGAATGAACACTGAAGCTTTCTTT
-	TRBV30	few	TRBJ1-6	CAWSSSGPSYSPLHF	TGTGCCTGGAGCTCTTCGGGCCCTTCGTATTCACCCCTCCACTTT
-	TRBV6-2/TRBV6-3	-	TRBJ1-3	CASSRRTDSSGNTIYF	TGTGCCAGCAGTCGACGGACCGACTCCTCTGGAAACACCATATATTTT
-	TRBV18	-	TRBJ1-3	CASSINSEAGNTIYF	TGTGCCAGCTCCATAAACAGTGAAGCTGGAAACACCATATATTTT
-	TRBV12-3/TRBV12-4	-	TRBJ1-5	CASSLVTLPQHF	TGTGCCAGCAGTTTAGTCACCCTGCCCCAGCATTTT
-	TRBV25-1	-	TRBJ2-1	CASSDIAEYNEQFF	TGTGCCAGCAGTGATATAGCGGAGTACAATGAGCAGTTCTTC
-	TRBV6-2/TRBV6-3	-	TRBJ2-5	CASSQNTGETQYF	TGTGCCAGCAGTCAAAATACGGGAGAGACCCAGTACTTC
-	TRBV5-4	-	TRBJ1-2	CASSLEGGNYGYTF	TGTGCCAGCAGCTTGGAAGGCGGTAACTATGGCTACACCTTC
TRBD1	TRBV3-1/TRBV3-2	once	TRBJ1-1	CASSSQGASTEAFF	TGTGCCAGCTCTTCGCAGGGGGCGAGCACTGAAGCTTTCTTT
TRBD1	TRBV5-8	-	TRBJ2-5	CASSPSMTGTETQYF	TGTGCCAGCAGCCCTTCAATGACAGGGACCGAGACCCAGTACTTC
-	TRBV7-4	-	TRBJ1-2	CASSLASYGPDGYTF	TGTGCCAGCAGCTTAGCTTCCTACGGGCCCGATGGCTACACCTTC
TRBD2	TRBV12-5	-	TRBJ2-2	CASGLVLGGGLAGDTGELFF	TGTGCTAGTGGTTTGGTACTGGGGGGCGGACTAGCGGGAGACACCGGGGAGCTGTTTTTT
-	TRBV29-1	-	TRBJ2-3	CSVAGPTDTQYF	TGCAGCGTTGCAGGCCCCACAGATACGCAGTATTTT
TRBD1	TRBV6-4	-	TRBJ2-7	CASTGQSYEQYF	TGTGCCAGCACGGGACAGAGCTACGAGCAGTACTTC
TRBD1	TRBV2	-	TRBJ2-2	CASSEQGARTGELFF	TGTGCCAGCAGTGAACAGGGGGCACGAACCGGGGAGCTGTTTTTT
-	TRBV5-6	-	TRBJ1-2	CASSLASYGYTF	TGTGCCAGCAGCTTGGCCAGCTATGGCTACACCTTC
-	TRBV14	-	TRBJ2-7	CASSHGWGPASEQYF	TGTGCCAGCAGCCATGGGTGGGGCCCTGCGTCCGAGCAGTACTTC
-	TRBV7-2	-	TRBJ1-5	CASSLEGSNQPQHF	TGTGCCAGCAGCTTAGAGGGTAGCAATCAGCCCCAGCATTTT
-	TRBV3-1/TRBV3-2	-	TRBJ1-1	CASSQAGSSTEAFF	TGTGCCAGCAGCCAAGCCGGTTCTTCCACTGAAGCTTTCTTT
TRBD2	TRBV6-5	-	TRBJ2-1	CATTGLAGGFREQFF	TGTGCCACCACCGGACTAGCGGGGGGATTCAGGGAGCAGTTCTTC
-	TRBV5-1	-	TRBJ1-4	CASSQNPGGDEKLFF	TGCGCCAGCAGCCAAAACCCGGGAGGGGATGAAAAACTGTTTTTT